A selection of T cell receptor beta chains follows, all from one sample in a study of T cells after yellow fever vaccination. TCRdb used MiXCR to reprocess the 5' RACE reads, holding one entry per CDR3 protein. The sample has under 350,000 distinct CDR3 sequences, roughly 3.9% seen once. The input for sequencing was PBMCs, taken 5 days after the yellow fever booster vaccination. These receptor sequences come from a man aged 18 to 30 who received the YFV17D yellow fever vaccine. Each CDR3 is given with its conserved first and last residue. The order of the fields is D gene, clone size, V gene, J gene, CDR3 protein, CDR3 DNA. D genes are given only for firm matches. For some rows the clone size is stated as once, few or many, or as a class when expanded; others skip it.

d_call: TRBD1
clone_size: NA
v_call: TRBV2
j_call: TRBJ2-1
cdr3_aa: CASVPGQAYNEQFF
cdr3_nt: TGTGCCAGCGTCCCGGGACAGGCCTACAATGAGCAGTTCTTC

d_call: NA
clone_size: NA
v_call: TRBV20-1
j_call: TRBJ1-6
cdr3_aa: CSAQWADGNSPLHF
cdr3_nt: TGCAGTGCTCAGTGGGCAGACGGGAATTCACCCCTCCACTTT

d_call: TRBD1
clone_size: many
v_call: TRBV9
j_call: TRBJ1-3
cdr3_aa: CASSEFGQGRNTIYF
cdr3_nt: TGTGCCAGCAGCGAATTCGGACAGGGCAGAAACACCATATATTTT

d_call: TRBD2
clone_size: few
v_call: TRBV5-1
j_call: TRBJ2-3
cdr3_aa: CASSRVSGARTDTQYF
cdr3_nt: TGCGCCAGCAGCCGAGTTAGCGGGGCACGCACAGATACGCAGTATTTT

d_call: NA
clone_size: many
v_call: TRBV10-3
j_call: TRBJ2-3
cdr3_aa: CANGDSGDTQYF
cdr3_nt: TGTGCCAACGGGGACTCGGGAGATACGCAGTATTTT

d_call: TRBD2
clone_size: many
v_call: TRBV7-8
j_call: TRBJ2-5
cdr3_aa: CASSFSTSGRQETQYF
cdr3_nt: TGTGCCAGCAGCTTTTCAACTAGCGGGCGTCAAGAGACCCAGTACTTC

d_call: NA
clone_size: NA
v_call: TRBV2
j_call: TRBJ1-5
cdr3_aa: CASRTDYSNQPQHF
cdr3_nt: TGTGCCAGCAGAACAGATTATAGCAATCAGCCCCAGCATTTT

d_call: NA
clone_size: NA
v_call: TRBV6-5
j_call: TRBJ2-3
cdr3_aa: CASSYSPQDITSTDTQYF
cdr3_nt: TGTGCCAGCAGTTACTCCCCCCAGGACATAACTAGCACAGATACGCAGTATTTT

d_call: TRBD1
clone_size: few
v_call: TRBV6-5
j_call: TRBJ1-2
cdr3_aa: CASRTGKGYTF
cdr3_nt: TGTGCCAGCAGGACAGGGAAGGGCTACACCTTC

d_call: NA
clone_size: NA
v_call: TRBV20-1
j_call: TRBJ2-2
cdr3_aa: CSAFSAARTGELFF
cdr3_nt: TGCAGTGCTTTCAGCGCCGCCAGGACCGGGGAGCTGTTTTTT

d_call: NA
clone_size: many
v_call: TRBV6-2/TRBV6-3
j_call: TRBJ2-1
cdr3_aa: CASSAPLATGPYNEQFF
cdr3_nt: TGTGCCAGCAGTGCGCCCCTCGCAACAGGGCCCTACAATGAGCAGTTCTTC

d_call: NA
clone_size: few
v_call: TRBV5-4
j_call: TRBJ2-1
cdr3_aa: CASSFAGAGNNEQFF
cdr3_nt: TGTGCCAGCAGCTTTGCGGGGGCCGGAAACAATGAGCAGTTCTTC

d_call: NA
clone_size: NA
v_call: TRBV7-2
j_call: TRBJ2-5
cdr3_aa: CASSREVTQYF
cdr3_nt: TGTGCCAGCTCCAGGGAGGTGACCCAGTACTTC

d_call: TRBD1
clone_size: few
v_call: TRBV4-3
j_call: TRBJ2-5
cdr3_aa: CASSPGQGGTQYF
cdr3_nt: TGCGCCAGCAGCCCAGGACAGGGGGGTACCCAGTACTTC

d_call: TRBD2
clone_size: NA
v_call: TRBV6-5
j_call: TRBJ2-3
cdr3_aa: CASSNRRGAGTDTQYF
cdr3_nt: TGTGCCAGCAGTAACCGGCGGGGGGCTGGCACAGATACGCAGTATTTT

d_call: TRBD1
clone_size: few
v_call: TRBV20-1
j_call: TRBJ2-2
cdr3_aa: CSATHGTGTGELFF
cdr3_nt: TGCAGTGCCACCCACGGGACAGGCACCGGGGAGCTGTTTTTT

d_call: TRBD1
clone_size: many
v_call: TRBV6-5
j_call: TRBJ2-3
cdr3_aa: CASSYSGDRGQGTQYF
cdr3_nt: TGTGCCAGCAGTTACTCGGGAGACAGGGGCCAAGGTACGCAGTATTTT

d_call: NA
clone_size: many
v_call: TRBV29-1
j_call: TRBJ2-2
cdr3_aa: CSVGAAGTSGELFF
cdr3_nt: TGCAGCGTGGGGGCAGCGGGGACGTCCGGGGAGCTGTTTTTT

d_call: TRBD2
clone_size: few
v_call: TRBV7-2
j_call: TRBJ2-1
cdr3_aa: CASRWASGAYNEQFF
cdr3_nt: TGTGCCAGCAGATGGGCTAGCGGGGCCTACAATGAGCAGTTCTTC

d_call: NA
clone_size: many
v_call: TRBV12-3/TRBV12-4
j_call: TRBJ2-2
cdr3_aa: CASSLAGPGELFF
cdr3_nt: TGTGCCAGCAGTTTAGCGGGGCCCGGGGAGCTGTTTTTT

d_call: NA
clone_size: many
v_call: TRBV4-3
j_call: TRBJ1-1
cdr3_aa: CASSQGSPGGSTEAFF
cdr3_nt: TGCGCCAGCAGCCAAGGATCTCCCGGGGGGAGCACTGAAGCTTTCTTT

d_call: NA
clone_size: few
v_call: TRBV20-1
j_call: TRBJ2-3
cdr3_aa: CSAKTAILTDTQYF
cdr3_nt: TGCAGTGCTAAGACTGCGATACTCACAGATACGCAGTATTTT

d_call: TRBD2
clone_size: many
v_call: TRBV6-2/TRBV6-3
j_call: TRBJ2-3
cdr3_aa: CASSYRLAGTDTQYF
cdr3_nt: TGTGCCAGCAGTTACCGACTAGCGGGGACAGATACGCAGTATTTT

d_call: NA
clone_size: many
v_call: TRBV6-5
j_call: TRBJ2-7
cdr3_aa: CASSRDSREQYF
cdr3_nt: TGTGCCAGCAGTAGGGACTCTAGGGAGCAGTACTTC

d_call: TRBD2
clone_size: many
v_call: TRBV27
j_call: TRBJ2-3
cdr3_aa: CASGLAGGPPDTQYF
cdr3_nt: TGTGCCAGCGGACTAGCGGGGGGACCCCCAGATACGCAGTATTTT

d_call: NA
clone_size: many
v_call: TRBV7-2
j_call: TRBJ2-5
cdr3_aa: CASSLVGYGTQYF
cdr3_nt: TGTGCCAGCAGCTTAGTTGGGTATGGGACCCAGTACTTC

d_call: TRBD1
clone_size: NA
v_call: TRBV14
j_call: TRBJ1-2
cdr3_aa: CASGTGNHGYTF
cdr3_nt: TGTGCCAGCGGGACAGGGAACCATGGCTACACCTTC

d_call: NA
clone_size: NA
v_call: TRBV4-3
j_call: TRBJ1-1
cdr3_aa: CASSQKDQGRLYTEAFF
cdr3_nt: TGCGCCAGCAGCCAAAAGGACCAGGGGCGCTTGTACACTGAAGCTTTCTTT

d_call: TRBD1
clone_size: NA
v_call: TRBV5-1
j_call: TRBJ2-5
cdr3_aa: CASSFSPTGTGETQYF
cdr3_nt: TGCGCCAGCAGCTTTTCCCCGACAGGGACAGGAGAGACCCAGTACTTC

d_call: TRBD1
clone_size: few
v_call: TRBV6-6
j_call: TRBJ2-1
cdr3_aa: CASSYVTGSYNEQFF
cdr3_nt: TGTGCCAGCAGTTACGTGACAGGGTCCTACAATGAGCAGTTCTTC

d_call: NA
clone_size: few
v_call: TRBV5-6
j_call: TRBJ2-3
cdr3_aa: CASSLALEVAADTQYF
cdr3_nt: TGTGCCAGCAGCTTGGCCCTGGAGGTTGCCGCAGATACGCAGTATTTT

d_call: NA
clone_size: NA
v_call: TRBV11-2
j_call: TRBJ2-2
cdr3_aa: CASRIRAGELFF
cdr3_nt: TGTGCCAGCAGAATACGGGCGGGGGAGCTGTTTTTT

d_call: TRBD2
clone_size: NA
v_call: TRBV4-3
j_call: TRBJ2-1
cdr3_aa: CASSQDGRGSYNEQFF
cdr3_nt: TGCGCCAGCAGCCAAGATGGGAGGGGATCCTACAATGAGCAGTTCTTC

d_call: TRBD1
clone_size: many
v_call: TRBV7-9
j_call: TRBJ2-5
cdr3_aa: CASSLPRGPGETQYF
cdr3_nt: TGTGCCAGCAGCTTACCCAGGGGGCCGGGAGAGACCCAGTACTTC

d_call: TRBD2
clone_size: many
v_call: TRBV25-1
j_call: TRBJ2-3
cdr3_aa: CASSDSAGDGDTQYF
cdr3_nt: TGTGCCAGCAGTGACTCGGCGGGGGATGGGGATACGCAGTATTTT

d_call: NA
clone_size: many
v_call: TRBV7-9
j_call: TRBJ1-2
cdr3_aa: CASSLFNYGYTF
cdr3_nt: TGTGCCAGCAGCTTATTTAACTATGGCTACACCTTC

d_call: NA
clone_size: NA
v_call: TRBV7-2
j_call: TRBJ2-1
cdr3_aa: CASSLAPSPLGGEQFF
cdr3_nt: TGTGCCAGCAGCTTAGCCCCTAGCCCCCTCGGGGGTGAGCAGTTCTTC

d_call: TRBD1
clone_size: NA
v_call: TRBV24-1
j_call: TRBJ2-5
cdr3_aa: CATSDQPSGGLETQYF
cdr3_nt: TGTGCCACCAGTGATCAACCATCAGGGGGCTTGGAGACCCAGTACTTC

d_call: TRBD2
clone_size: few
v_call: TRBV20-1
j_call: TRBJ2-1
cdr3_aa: CSARDGRDYNEQFF
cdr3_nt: TGCAGTGCTAGAGATGGGAGGGACTACAATGAGCAGTTCTTC

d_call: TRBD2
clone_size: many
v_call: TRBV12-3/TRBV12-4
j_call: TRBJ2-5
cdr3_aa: CASRRGVEETQYF
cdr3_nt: TGTGCCAGCAGACGGGGGGTTGAAGAGACCCAGTACTTC

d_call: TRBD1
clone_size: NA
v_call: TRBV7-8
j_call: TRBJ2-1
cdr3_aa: CASSIRQGREQFF
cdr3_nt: TGTGCCAGCAGCATAAGACAGGGCAGGGAGCAGTTCTTC

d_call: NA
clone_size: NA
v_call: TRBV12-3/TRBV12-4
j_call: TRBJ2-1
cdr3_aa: CASIWGQGIYNEQFF
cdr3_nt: TGTGCCAGCATTTGGGGTCAGGGAATATACAATGAGCAGTTCTTC

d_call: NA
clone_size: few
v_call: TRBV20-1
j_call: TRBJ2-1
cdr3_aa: CSARDGRWEQFF
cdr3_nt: TGCAGTGCTAGAGATGGGCGATGGGAGCAGTTCTTC

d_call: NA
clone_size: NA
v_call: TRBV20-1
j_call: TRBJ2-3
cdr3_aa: CSAPTQPQGRTDTQYF
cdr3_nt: TGCAGTGCTCCCACCCAGCCACAGGGACGCACAGATACGCAGTATTTT